These 5 T cell receptor beta chains share one sample of origin, sequenced in a study of regulatory T cells in long-lasting Graves disease. Library construction for TCR beta used iRepertoire HTBI primers and Arm-PCR of CDR3 regions. TCRdb independently ran MiXCR on the multiplex PCR reads; one entry per CDR3 protein. The sample lists about 500,000 distinct CDR3 sequences, more than 10% occurring once. Indicated time point: newly diagnosed GD, antithyroid drugs for less than 3 months. RNA extracted from PBMCs served as the sequencing template. The same sample was also used in a study of T cells in Graves' hyperthyroidism and ophthalmopathy.

The sample here was peripheral blood mononuclear cells (PBMCs), taken at new diagnosis, from a patient treated with antithyroid drugs. The receptors were sampled from a woman between 25 and 40 years old with Graves disease.

V and J are TRBV2 and TRBJ1-1, with 9 bases that match TRBD1. CDR1 and CDR2 (germline): SNHLY, FYNNEI. V shed 3 bases and J 2 bases; nucleotides not matched to a gene: 7. The CDR3 length is 16 residues. The CDR3 sequence is CASSEWGQGPNTEAFF. The DNA for the CDR3 is TGTGCCAGCAGTGAGTGGGGACAGGGACCCAACACTGAAGCTTTCTTT.

This clonotype was seen more than once but under ten times. V gene TRBV6-2 or TRBV6-3 combines with J gene TRBJ1-4; TRBD1 matches 8 bases. The V and J ends lost 8 bases and 6 bases, in that order; junction bases with no gene match: 8. The CDR3 contains 14 residues. Germline CDR1 MNHEY, CDR2 SVGEGT. This CDR3 reads CASLRTGMHEKLFF. Here the CDR3 DNA reads TGTGCCAGCCTGCGGACAGGGATGCATGAAAAACTGTTTTTT.

This clonotype was seen ten or more times. The V call is TRBV24-1, the J call TRBJ2-7; D unclear. V lost 0 bases and J 5 bases, leaving 7 bases between the germline ends. This CDR3 contains 13 residues. CDR1 KGHDR and CDR2 SFDVKD come from the germline V gene. CDR3 residues: CATSDLGSHEQYF. CDR3 nucleotides: TGTGCCACCAGTGATTTGGGGTCCCACGAGCAGTACTTC.

This clonotype was picked up many times. One end of the junction fails to match germline, which may point to a read error. CDR3 in DNA: TGTGCCAGCAGCTCCACAGGGGTGGGTGTTGAGGAGTTCTTC. Protein sequence: CASSSTGVGVEEFF. V and J are TRBV3-1 and TRBJ2-1; 7 positions agree with TRBD1. This CDR3 region has 14 residues. The V gene's germline CDR1 is LGHDT and CDR2 YNNKEL (reference sequence).

This clonotype was picked up a small number of times. This sequence joins TRBV7-3 and TRBJ2-6; 7 bases line up with TRBD1. The CDR3 is 18 amino acids. Germline trimming cut 0 bases from V and 1 base from J; bases unmatched to any gene: 6. Looked up from germline, CDR1 is SGHTA and CDR2 is FQGTGA. In DNA, the CDR3 is TGTGCCAGCAGCTTAACCTCCAACAGGGGATCTGGGGCCAACGTCCTGACTTTC. Its translation is CASSLTSNRGSGANVLTF.